This entry lists 15 T cell receptor beta chains sequenced from one sample in a study of T cell clonality in common variable immunodeficiency (dated by TCRdb to the mid-2010s). Libraries were prepared through the immunoSEQ multiplex PCR assay. In TCRdb, the immuneACCESS table is reduced to in-frame sequences with V and J assigned. These tables do not hold every clone; where another copy was compared, an unresolved V gene accounts for under half, and the others remain unexplained. Here the sample lists around 30,000 clones, none seen once only. Jointly, the top ten make up under 4.5% of the sample. Material: peripheral blood mononuclear cells. The receptors were sampled from a person aged 18 to 75 in good health.

This clone was counted many times. At one end the junction does not follow the germline gene, possibly because of a read error. Coverage ceases 3 residues before the CDR3 finishes, and the germline J gene fills in the end. This chain joins TRBV28 and TRBJ2-3; 10 bases align to TRBD2. Germline V gene lookup returns CDR1 MDHEN and CDR2 SYDVKM. The CDR3 is 14 residues long. The CDR3 bases that were read are TGTGCCAGCTTGCCTAGCGGGAGCAGAGATACG. This gives the protein CASLPSGSRDT. The CDR3, in full, reads CASLPSGSRDTQYF.

This clone has only a few counts. The CDR3 extends 3 residues past the end of the read, so its final part is completed from the germline J gene. V is TRBV18 and J is TRBJ1-2, with 9 positions matching TRBD1. V lost 3 bases, J lost 2 bases, and 7 bases stayed unmatched. CDR3 length: 16 amino acids. CDR1 is KGHSH, CDR2 LQKENI, per germline. The CDR3 spells CASSPIRDRVNYGYTF. The sequenced CDR3 bases are TGTGCCAGCTCACCGATCCGGGACAGGGTGAACTATGGC.

This clone has ten or more counts. The missing CDR3 end, 3 residues past where the read stops, is filled in from the germline J gene. The genes are TRBV2 and TRBJ2-7; 8 nucleotides align to TRBD1. CDR3 length: 15 amino acids. CDR1 SNHLY and CDR2 FYNNEI come from the germline V gene. With 2 bases clipped from V and 5 bases from J, the junction kept 8 bases outside the gene matches. The CDR3 sequence: CASSERRTGLHEQYF. CDR3 DNA, as far as it was read: TGTGCCAGCAGTGAACGTCGGACAGGGCTCCACGAG.

This clone was seen at least ten times. Read coverage stops 3 residues before the CDR3 terminus; the germline J gene supplies the remainder. The chain employs TRBV4-2 and TRBJ1-5; the D is unclear. Per the germline V gene, CDR1 is LGHNA and CDR2 is YNFKEQ. The CDR3 is 14 amino acids. Trimming took 0 bases from V and 2 from J, leaving 5 bases between them. The CDR3 region is CASSQEFGNQPQHF. The DNA read from the CDR3 is TGTGCCAGCAGCCAAGAGTTCGGCAATCAGCCC.

As for this clone: The junction shows a germline mismatch at one end, possibly a read error. The read ends 3 residues before the CDR3 terminus; that terminus is restored from the germline J gene. The chain uses TRBV7-7 and TRBJ2-7; D is undetermined. Germline V CDR1 and CDR2: SSHAT, FNYEAQ (reference sequence). This CDR3 has 15 residues. This chain's CDR3 is CASSLKPGASYEQYF. The sequenced CDR3 bases are TGTGCTAGCAGCTTAAAGCCAGGAGCCTCCTACGAG.

Only a few counts were recorded for this clone. The DNA ends 3 residues before the CDR3 does, and the rest of the CDR3 is filled in from the germline J gene. This chain connects TRBV5-6 to TRBJ2-2; either TRBD1 or TRBD2 may fit D (5 bases each). Germline V gives CDR1 SGHDT, CDR2 YYEEEE. This CDR3 region has 14 residues. The sequenced part of the CDR3 DNA is TGTGCCAGCAGCTTTGAGGGGTGGAATTCACCG. Residues: CASSFEGWNSP. The CDR3, in full, reads CASSFEGWNSPLFF. Supplemented by reference TRBV5-6 and TRBJ2-2, the full variable domain reads DAGVTQSPTHLIKTRGQQVTLRCSPKSGHDTVSWYQQALGQGPQFIFQYYEEEERQRGNFPDRFSGHQFPNYSSELNVNALLLGDSALYLCASSFEGWNSPLFFGEGSRLTVL.

Note on this clone: The missing CDR3 end, 3 residues past where the read stops, is filled in from the germline J gene. This chain links TRBV6-1 with TRBJ2-4; 7 positions agree with TRBD2. The CDR3 length is 12 residues. The germline V gene encodes CDR1 MNHNS and CDR2 SASEGT. Incomplete CDR3 DNA: TGTGCCAGCAGTGGGCTTGGGGGGGGT. It codes for CASSGLGGG. The entire CDR3 reads CASSGLGGGQYF.

As regards this clone: The read ends 3 residues early relative to the CDR3; the germline J gene fills the gap. J is TRBJ2-4 and V is TRBV30, with 7 bases lining up with TRBD1. The germline V gene encodes CDR1 GTSNPN and CDR2 SVGIG (reference sequence). The CDR3 sequence is 14 residues long. Partial CDR3 DNA: TGTGCCTGGAGTGTATCAGGGGGAAGGTATGGT. This encodes CAWSVSGGRYG. The entire CDR3 is CAWSVSGGRYGQYF.

This clone showed up many times. From the germline J gene comes the end of the CDR3, since the read stops 3 residues before it. The rearrangement uses TRBV10-3 and TRBJ2-3; 11 bases line up with TRBD2. CDR1 and CDR2 from the germline V gene are ENHRY and SYGVKD. CDR3 length equals 14 residues. V dropped 11 bases and J dropped 5; count of bases not matched to a gene: 9. Incomplete CDR3 DNA: TGTGCCGTCTCACTAGCGGGAGTAGGAGATACG. This encodes CAVSLAGVGDT. The whole CDR3 protein reads CAVSLAGVGDTQYF.

In this sample, this clone turned up a few times. The read falls 3 residues short of the CDR3 end, and the missing part is taken from the germline J gene. The chain employs TRBV11-1 and TRBJ2-7; possible D gene TRBD1, 6 bases. Germline lookup yields CDR1 SGHAT and CDR2 FQDESV (reference sequence). The CDR3 spans 14 residues. The V end lost 6 bases, the J end lost 5 bases, and 17 bases lay between the germline ends. The CDR3 is CASSRDTLKDEQYF. The DNA read from the CDR3 is TGTGCCAGCAGTCGGGACACCCTGAAGGACGAG.

This clone was detected ten times or more. The read ends 3 residues early relative to the CDR3; the germline J gene fills the gap. The rearrangement uses TRBV5-1 and TRBJ2-7, with 7 bases aligning to TRBD1. The CDR3 has 19 amino acids. V shed 3 bases and J 2 bases; nucleotides not matched to a gene: 20. In germline, CDR1 is SGHRS, CDR2 YFSETQ. Here the CDR3 reads CASSSQPDDNRDRTYEQYF. The sequenced CDR3 bases are TGCGCCAGCAGCTCCCAACCTGATGATAACCGGGACAGAACCTACGAG.

The sample holds many counts of this clone. Sequencing ends 3 residues short of the CDR3 end; the germline J gene provides the rest. The chain has TRBV10-3 and TRBJ1-5, with D possibly TRBD1 on 5 matching bases. Looked up from germline, CDR1 is ENHRY and CDR2 is SYGVKD. This CDR3 is built from 15 residues. Trimming cost V 2 bases and J 0 bases, with 8 bases left between them. The CDR3 sequence is CAISERQNSNQPQHF. The sequenced CDR3 bases are TGTGCCATCAGTGAGAGACAGAATAGCAATCAGCCC.

At least ten counts were recorded for this clone. The CDR3 is cut off 3 residues early in the read; its end comes from the germline J gene. The V and J genes are TRBV5-4 and TRBJ1-4; D ambiguous. Trimming cost V 4 bases and J 8 bases, with 9 bases left between them. The CDR3 covers 12 residues. CDR1 is SGHNT, CDR2 YYREEE, per germline (reference sequence). CDR3 in amino acids: CASSTPREKLFF. Partial CDR3 DNA: TGTGCCAGCAGCACCCCGAGGGAAAAA.

This clone was counted ten times or more. The CDR3 end falls 3 residues outside the read, so it is completed with the germline J gene. This chain joins TRBV10-3 and TRBJ1-1; D may be TRBD1 (6 bases). The CDR3 has 15 amino acids. Germline V CDR1 and CDR2: ENHRY, SYGVKD. The CDR3 is CAIKGRIDRSSEAFF. The sequenced CDR3 bases are TGTGCCATCAAGGGTCGTATCGACAGGTCTAGCGAA.

Turning to this clone: The read ends 3 residues early relative to the CDR3; the germline J gene fills the gap. The gene calls are TRBV10-3 and TRBJ2-7, with TRBD1 matching 8 bases. This CDR3 comprises 15 residues. Looked up from germline, CDR1 is ENHRY and CDR2 is SYGVKD. The V segment lost 4 bases and the J segment 1 base; nucleotides outside the gene matches: 6. The covered CDR3 bases are TGTGCCATCAGTGTGGGGACAGGCCCATCCTACGAG. Its translation: CAISVGTGPSYE. The full CDR3 protein is CAISVGTGPSYEQYF.